This T cell receptor beta chain derives from a study of shared clonotypes between healthy human individuals. V trimming: 5 bases; J trimming: 3 bases; junction bases outside the gene matches: 10. Per the germline V gene, CDR1 is LNHNV and CDR2 is YYDKDF (reference sequence). This CDR3 has 17 amino acids. Naive CD8 populations comprised CD45RO-negative cells positively selected for CCR7, excluding terminally differentiated effector memory CD45RA+ cells. Produced via immunoSEQ multiplex PCR; TCRdb's table is partial and in-frame only. The sample records about 2.1 million clones, approximately 94% being singletons. Study results and limitations: Represented diversity, genetic and exposure-history alike, was limited by few donors. Across a handful of donors, naive CD4 shared around 5.4%, naive CD8 over 3%, memory CD4 over 2%, memory CD8 more than 0.35%. Clonotype sharing across donors was expected to vary with sequencing depth. Against clonotypes common to all four donors, non-shared ones had lower generation probabilities.

About this clone itself: Its antigen is unidentified.

This TCR derives from a man younger than 35 in good health. Some clones in this sample may be carry-over from other donors' samples. The gene calls are TRBV15 and TRBJ2-3; the match to TRBD2 covers 11 bases. The sequenced material came from naive CD8+ T cells from PBMCs. CDR3 protein: CATSSPSGRLGTDTQYF. Written as DNA, the CDR3 is TGTGCCACCAGCTCTCCTAGCGGGAGGCTAGGTACAGATACGCAGTATTTT. Full variable domain (outside the CDR3, taken from reference TRBV15 and TRBJ2-3): DAMVIQNPRYQVTQFGKPVTLSCSQTLNHNVMYWYQQKSSQAPKLLFHYYDKDFNNEADTPDNFQSRRPNTSFCFLDIRSPGLGDTAMYLCATSSPSGRLGTDTQYFGPGTRLTVL.